Listed below are T cell receptor beta chains from one sample, sequenced in a study of cytomegalovirus exposure and HLA in healthy donors. Method: immunoSEQ multiplex PCR; TCRdb's copy keeps in-frame clones and lacks some. There are 95,000 to 150,000 clones in the sample; about 73% occur only once, and around 3.7% lies in the top ten. Sequencing was performed on PBMCs. These receptors were taken from a woman aged 35 to 49 in good health and CMV-seronegative. CDR3s include the opening cysteine and the closing phenylalanine or tryptophan. Each record gives: D gene, clone size, CDR3 length, V gene, J gene, CDR3 protein, CDR3 DNA. The D gene is left open where the match is weak. Size is omitted from some rows. Given values are once, few, many or a class for expanded clones.

-	-	15	TRBV5-5	TRBJ2-7	CASSELGLSSYEQYF	TGTGCCAGCAGCGAACTCGGACTTAGCTCCTACGAGCAGTACTTC
TRBD1	few	14	TRBV28	TRBJ1-2	CASSLRQGHYGYTF	TGTGCCAGCAGTTTACGACAGGGTCACTATGGCTACACCTTC
-	-	17	TRBV7-3	TRBJ1-2	CASSPNGGVRVDGGYTF	TGTGCCAGCAGCCCGAACGGTGGGGTCAGGGTTGACGGAGGCTACACCTTC
TRBD2	-	17	TRBV4-3	TRBJ2-2	CASSQETSGSSTGELFF	TGCGCCAGCAGCCAAGAAACTAGCGGGAGTTCCACCGGGGAGCTGTTTTTT
TRBD1	-	15	TRBV10-3	TRBJ1-5	CAISERDSSNQPQHF	TGTGCCATCAGTGAGCGGGACAGCAGCAATCAGCCCCAGCATTTT
-	-	12	TRBV27	TRBJ2-7	CASKTGSYEQYF	TGTGCCAGCAAAACGGGCTCCTACGAGCAGTACTTC
-	-	17	TRBV4-2	TRBJ1-2	CASSQDKGRGRSDGYTF	TGTGCCAGCAGCCAAGATAAGGGCAGGGGTCGTTCGGATGGCTACACCTTC
TRBD1	-	16	TRBV27	TRBJ1-6	CASSLRTGAYNSPLHF	TGTGCCAGCAGTTTACGGACAGGGGCCTATAATTCACCCCTCCACTTT
-	-	14	TRBV25-1	TRBJ2-5	CASSDRGIQETQYF	TGTGCCAGCAGTGACCGGGGGATCCAAGAGACCCAGTACTTC
-	-	16	TRBV19	TRBJ2-6	CASKSGDSSGANVLTF	TGTGCCAGTAAGTCGGGGGACTCCTCTGGGGCCAACGTCCTGACTTTC
TRBD2	few	17	TRBV5-8	TRBJ2-2	CASSLGGGSVDTGELFF	TGTGCCAGCAGCTTGGGGGGGGGAAGCGTAGACACCGGGGAGCTGTTTTTT
-	-	13	TRBV7-8	TRBJ1-6	CASSLRRDSPLHF	TGTGCCAGCAGCCTCCGGAGGGATTCACCCCTCCACTTT
TRBD1	few	16	TRBV4-2	TRBJ2-1	CASSQDPGQGAGEQFF	TGTGCCAGCAGCCAAGATCCGGGACAGGGGGCAGGAGAGCAGTTCTTC
-	-	14	TRBV9	TRBJ2-7	CASSVSQDPYEQYF	TGTGCCAGCAGCGTATCACAGGACCCCTACGAGCAGTACTTC
-	-	17	TRBV4-3	TRBJ2-5	CASSQAQGRVRGETQYF	TGCGCCAGTAGCCAAGCCCAGGGGAGGGTGAGGGGAGAGACCCAGTACTTC
-	-	14	TRBV6-1	TRBJ1-2	CASTQGEDNYGYTF	TGTGCCAGCACCCAAGGGGAGGATAACTATGGCTACACCTTC
-	-	14	TRBV11-2	TRBJ2-7	CASSLELANYEQYF	TGTGCCAGCAGCTTAGAACTAGCCAACTACGAGCAGTACTTC
TRBD1	-	15	TRBV19	TRBJ1-2	CASRGTGGFGYGYTF	TGTGCCAGTAGGGGTACAGGGGGCTTCGGCTATGGCTACACCTTC
TRBD2	-	15	TRBV4-1	TRBJ2-3	CASSQLGLATDTQYF	TGCGCCAGCAGCCAATTAGGACTAGCCACAGATACGCAGTATTTT
-	-	19	TRBV9	TRBJ1-3	CASSPLRGSGRSSGNTIYF	TGTGCCAGCAGCCCACTGCGGGGGTCGGGGCGAAGCTCTGGAAACACCATATATTTT
TRBD1	once	16	TRBV4-3	TRBJ1-2	CASSQGGQGSNYGYTF	TGCGCCAGCAGCCAAGGGGGACAGGGATCTAACTATGGCTACACCTTC
-	-	19	TRBV6-4	TRBJ1-3	CASSDPPFSDRRSGNTIYF	TGTGCCAGCAGTGACCCCCCCTTTTCAGACAGAAGGTCTGGAAACACCATATATTTT
TRBD2	-	13	TRBV5-4	TRBJ2-3	CASSFSGGDTQYF	TGTGCCAGCAGCTTTTCGGGAGGTGATACGCAGTATTTT
TRBD2	few	13	TRBV5-5	TRBJ2-1	CASSPVAGGRKFF	TGTGCCAGCAGCCCCGTAGCGGGAGGAAGGAAGTTCTTC
-	-	12	TRBV7-9	TRBJ2-7	CASGGGVNEQYF	TGTGCCAGCGGAGGGGGGGTAAACGAGCAGTACTTC
TRBD2	-	18	TRBV10-3	TRBJ2-7	CAISDPTSGKAFGYEQYF	TGTGCCATCAGTGACCCTACTAGCGGGAAGGCTTTCGGGTACGAGCAGTACTTC
TRBD2	-	16	TRBV7-2	TRBJ2-5	CASSLRLAGERETQYF	TGTGCCAGCAGCCTAAGACTAGCGGGGGAGAGGGAGACCCAGTACTTC
TRBD1	-	14	TRBV4-1	TRBJ2-1	CASSRQGPNNEQFF	TGCGCCAGCAGCCGACAGGGACCAAACAATGAGCAGTTCTTC
-	few	12	TRBV11-2	TRBJ2-2	CASSLVTGELFF	TGTGCCAGCAGCTTAGTAACCGGGGAGCTGTTTTTT
TRBD2	-	16	TRBV9	TRBJ2-3	CASSVMFGGGKDTQYF	TGTGCCAGCAGCGTAATGTTCGGGGGGGGGAAGGATACGCAGTATTTT
TRBD1	few	14	TRBV13	TRBJ1-4	CASSFGGGAEKLFF	TGTGCCAGCAGCTTTGGAGGGGGCGCGGAAAAACTGTTTTTT
TRBD2	-	16	TRBV6-4	TRBJ2-3	CASSDFGGSRADTQYF	TGTGCCAGCAGTGACTTTGGCGGGAGCCGGGCAGATACGCAGTATTTT
-	-	13	TRBV2	TRBJ1-5	CASSEGVFQPQHF	TGTGCCAGCAGCGAGGGGGTATTCCAGCCCCAGCATTTT
-	-	13	TRBV10-2	TRBJ1-3	CASRGGSGNTIYF	TGCGCCAGCAGAGGGGGCTCTGGAAACACCATATATTTT
-	few	13	TRBV7-3	TRBJ2-3	CASSRELSDTQYF	TGTGCCAGCAGTCGGGAGTTATCAGATACGCAGTATTTT
-	once	17	TRBV7-2	TRBJ1-4	CASSLARNRAPNEKLFF	TGTGCCAGCAGCTTAGCCCGGAACAGGGCCCCTAATGAAAAACTGTTTTTT
-	-	13	TRBV30	TRBJ2-5	CAWSGSSQETQYF	TGTGCCTGGAGTGGTAGCAGCCAAGAGACCCAGTACTTC
TRBD1	-	17	TRBV6-1	TRBJ2-7	CASSENWGQEVSYEQYF	TGTGCCAGCAGTGAAAATTGGGGACAGGAGGTCTCCTACGAGCAGTACTTC
TRBD1	-	13	TRBV29-1	TRBJ2-1	CSVHGQGLHEQFF	TGCAGCGTTCACGGACAGGGATTACATGAGCAGTTCTTC
-	-	16	TRBV4-3	TRBJ2-3	CASSQGGSGFTDTQYF	TGCGCCAGCAGCCAAGGCGGTAGCGGCTTCACAGATACGCAGTATTTT
TRBD2	-	15	TRBV7-2	TRBJ2-3	CASSSLTGGPDTQYF	TGTGCCAGCAGCTCCCTTACGGGAGGGCCAGATACGCAGTATTTT
-	-	15	TRBV9	TRBJ2-1	CASSADPRVMAEQFF	TGTGCCAGCAGCGCGGACCCCAGGGTAATGGCTGAGCAGTTCTTC
-	-	13	TRBV9	TRBJ2-3	CASSDPASNTQYF	TGTGCCAGCAGCGACCCAGCGTCAAATACGCAGTATTTT
-	-	16	TRBV19	TRBJ2-1	CASSLTWGGLYNEQFF	TGTGCCAGTAGTCTCACCTGGGGGGGCCTTTACAATGAGCAGTTCTTC
TRBD1	-	15	TRBV7-9	TRBJ2-1	CASSPRGSPYNEQFF	TGTGCCAGCAGCCCCAGGGGGAGTCCCTACAATGAGCAGTTCTTC
-	-	14	TRBV4-2	TRBJ2-7	CASSQDPGDYEQYF	TGTGCCAGCAGCCAAGATCCGGGTGACTACGAGCAGTACTTC
TRBD2	few	16	TRBV4-3	TRBJ2-1	CASSQALAGGVYEQFF	TGCGCCAGCAGCCAAGCACTAGCGGGAGGTGTATATGAGCAGTTCTTC
-	few	13	TRBV7-6	TRBJ1-5	CASSLDRNQPQHF	TGTGCCAGCAGCTTAGACAGGAATCAGCCCCAGCATTTT